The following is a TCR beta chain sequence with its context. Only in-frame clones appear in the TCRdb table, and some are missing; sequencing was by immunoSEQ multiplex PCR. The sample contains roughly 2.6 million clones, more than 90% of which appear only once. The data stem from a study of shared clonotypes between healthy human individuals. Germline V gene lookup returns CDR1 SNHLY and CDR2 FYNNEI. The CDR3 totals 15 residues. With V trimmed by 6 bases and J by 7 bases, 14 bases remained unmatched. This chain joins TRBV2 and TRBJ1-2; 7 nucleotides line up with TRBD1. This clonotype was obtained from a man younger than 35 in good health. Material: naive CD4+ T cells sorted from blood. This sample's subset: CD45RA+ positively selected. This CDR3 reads CASRDRGGPFGGYTF. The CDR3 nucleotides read TGTGCCAGCAGGGACCGAGGGGGCCCTTTCGGTGGCTACACCTTC.